Following are 6 T cell receptor beta chains from one sample sequenced in a study of blood T cell repertoires in COVID-19. The data were produced by immunoSEQ multiplex PCR, yet TCRdb's version contains in-frame clones alone and is incomplete. The data hold under 90,000 clones, with about 80% observed a single time. Sequencing input: peripheral blood. These receptors were obtained from a man aged 80 or over with acute or convalescent COVID-19.

The chain links TRBV4-1 to TRBJ2-1; 8 nucleotides line up with TRBD2. Germline lookup yields CDR1 MGHRA and CDR2 YSYEKL. CDR3 length equals 17 residues. V was pared by 4 bases and J by 9 bases, with 17 bases of the junction left unmatched. CDR3 nucleotide sequence: TGCGCCAGCAGCCCTGGACCCGGCGTTAGCGGGAACGGTGAGCAGTTCTTC. It codes for CASSPGPGVSGNGEQFF.

The chain is built from TRBV7-8 and TRBJ1-5; D remains unclear. Per germline, CDR1 SGHVS and CDR2 FQNEAQ. The CDR3 consists of 14 residues. The V end was cut by 5 bases, the J end by 2 bases, with 10 bases between. CDR3 region: CASSLVGGNQPQHF. As DNA, the CDR3 is TGTGCCAGCAGCCTGGTGGGAGGCAATCAGCCCCAGCATTTT.

The V and J genes are TRBV6-1 and TRBJ1-3, with unresolved D. Looked up from germline, CDR1 is MNHNS and CDR2 is SASEGT. The CDR3 is made up of 14 amino acids. Trimming stripped 3 bases from V and 1 base from J, with 7 bases between. CDR3 coding DNA: TGTGCCAGCAGTGAGTATACATCTGGAAACACCATATATTTT. It codes for CASSEYTSGNTIYF.

This clone appeared once. The CDR3 coding sequence is TGCGCCAGCAGCCAGGGCCAGACAGCGAACACTGAAGCTTTCTTT. Its protein is CASSQGQTANTEAFF. The rearrangement joins TRBV5-1 to TRBJ1-1, with D maybe TRBD1 (5 bases). V was trimmed by 4 bases and J by 1 base, leaving 14 bases between them. The germline gives CDR1 SGHRS, CDR2 YFSETQ. This CDR3 has 15 residues.

This chain connects TRBV7-3 to TRBJ2-2; the D gene is possibly TRBD2 (6 bases). With 5 bases removed from V and 6 bases from J, the gap between germline ends came to 16 bases. CDR3 length equals 15 residues. From germline, CDR1 is SGHTA and CDR2 FQGTGA. Written as DNA, the CDR3 is TGTGCCAGCAGCCCAGTGGTGGGGGGTGCCGGGGAGCTGTTTTTT. Protein sequence: CASSPVVGGAGELFF.

The chain employs TRBV19 and TRBJ2-2; TRBD2 is a possible D gene (6 bases). The CDR3 is made up of 17 amino acids. The germline V and J ends were trimmed by 3 bases and 0 bases, with 14 bases remaining between them. CDR1 LNHDA and CDR2 SQIVND come from the germline V gene (reference sequence). The CDR3, as DNA: TGTGCCAGTAGTATGGGGCGGGGCCCCCCGAACACCGGGGAGCTGTTTTTT. Its translation: CASSMGRGPPNTGELFF. Combining the CDR3 with reference TRBV19 and TRBJ2-2 gives the whole variable domain DGGITQSPKYLFRKEGQNVTLSCEQNLNHDAMYWYRQDPGQGLRLIYYSQIVNDFQKGDIAEGYSVSREKKESFPLTVTSAQKNPTAFYLCASSMGRGPPNTGELFFGEGSRLTVL.